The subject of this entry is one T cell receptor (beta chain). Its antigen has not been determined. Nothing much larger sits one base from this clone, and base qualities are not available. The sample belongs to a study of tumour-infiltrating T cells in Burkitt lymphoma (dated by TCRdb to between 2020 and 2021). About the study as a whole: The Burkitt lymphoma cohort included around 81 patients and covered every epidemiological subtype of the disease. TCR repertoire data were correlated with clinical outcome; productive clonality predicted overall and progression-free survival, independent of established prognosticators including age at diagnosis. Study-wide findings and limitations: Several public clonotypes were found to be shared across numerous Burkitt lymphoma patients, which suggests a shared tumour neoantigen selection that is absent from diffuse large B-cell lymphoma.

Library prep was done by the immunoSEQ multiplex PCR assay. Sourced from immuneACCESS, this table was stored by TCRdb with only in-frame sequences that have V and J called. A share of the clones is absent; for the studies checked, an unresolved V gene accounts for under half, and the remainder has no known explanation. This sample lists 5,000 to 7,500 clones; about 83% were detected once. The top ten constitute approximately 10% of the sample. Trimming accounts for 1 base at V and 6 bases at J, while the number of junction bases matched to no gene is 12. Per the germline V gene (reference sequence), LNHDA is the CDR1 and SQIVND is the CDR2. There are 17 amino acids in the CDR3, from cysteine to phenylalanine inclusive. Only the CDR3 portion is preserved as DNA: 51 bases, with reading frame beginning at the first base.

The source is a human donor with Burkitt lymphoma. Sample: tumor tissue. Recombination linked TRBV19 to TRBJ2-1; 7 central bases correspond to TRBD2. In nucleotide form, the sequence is TGTGCCAGTAGTATAGGTACTAGCGTCTCAGATACCAATGAGCAGTTCTTC. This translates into CASSIGTSVSDTNEQFF.